The 26 T cell receptor beta chains below all came from one sample that was sequenced in a study of radiation and T cells in renal cell carcinoma. Profiled with immunoSEQ multiplex PCR; TCRdb holds only in-frame clones, not every one. The data contain almost 20,000 clones, around 63% of them singletons. Treatment in this sample: 15 Gy SBRT to primary tumor, nephrectomy 4 weeks later. Here the sequenced sample was tumor tissue, taken from a patient whose treatment included radiotherapy and nephrectomy. The receptors were sampled from a woman aged 70-85 years with renal cell carcinoma.

The genes are TRBV9 and TRBJ2-1; unclear D gene. The CDR3 has 17 amino acids. Trimming removed 3 bases from V and 0 bases from J, with 16 bases in between. The V gene's germline CDR1 is SGDLS and CDR2 YYNGEE. The CDR3 coding sequence is TGTGCCAGCAGCGCAGATCGTGGGTTCAGCTCCTACAATGAGCAGTTCTTC. Amino acids: CASSADRGFSSYNEQFF.

This clone qualifies as medium-sized. This sequence joins TRBV7-6 and TRBJ2-7; 7 bases align to TRBD1. In germline, CDR1 is SGHVS, CDR2 FNYEAQ. The length of the CDR3 is 15 residues. Germline trimming cut 0 bases from V and 4 bases from J; bases unmatched to any gene: 6. The CDR3 DNA is TGTGCCAGCAGCTTAGCTCCGGGACAGACTTACGAGCAGTACTTC. It translates to CASSLAPGQTYEQYF.

The rearrangement links TRBV7-3 to TRBJ2-2; TRBD1 matches 8 bases. The trim removed 3 bases at V and 7 bases at J, leaving 7 bases unmatched. CDR1 is SGHTA, CDR2 FQGTGA, per germline. This CDR3 region has 15 residues. The CDR3 DNA is TGTGCCAGCAGCTTCGCGACAGGGGCCAGCGGGGAGCTGTTTTTT. Protein: CASSFATGASGELFF.

CDR3 bases: TGCGCCAGCAGTGAGTGGGGAATGAACACTGAAGCTTTCTTT. It encodes CASSEWGMNTEAFF. The chain combines TRBV10-2 with TRBJ1-1; D is undetermined. The germline CDR1 and CDR2 sequences are WSHSY and SAAADI. Trimming stripped 1 base from V and 0 bases from J, with 6 bases between. The CDR3 runs to 14 residues.

This clone was counted a few times. The V and J genes are TRBV19 and TRBJ2-7, with D uncertain. The V end lost 6 bases, the J end lost 1 base, and 19 bases lay between the germline ends. The germline V gene encodes CDR1 LNHDA and CDR2 SQIVND (reference sequence). CDR3 length: 16 amino acids. The CDR3 region is CASSPSPGRSSYEQYF. For the CDR3, the DNA is TGTGCCAGTAGCCCCTCCCCGGGCAGGTCATCCTACGAGCAGTACTTC.

This chain joins TRBV9 and TRBJ2-2, with 11 nucleotides matching TRBD2. The V gene end was trimmed by 3 bases and the J gene end by 4 bases; junction bases not matched to a gene: 2. From germline, CDR1 is SGDLS and CDR2 YYNGEE. The CDR3 totals 15 residues. CDR3 in amino acids: CASSGGLAATGELFF. The CDR3 coding sequence is TGTGCCAGCAGCGGGGGACTAGCGGCCACCGGGGAGCTGTTTTTT.

V and J are TRBV7-2 and TRBJ1-1, with D unclear. The CDR3 is 13 amino acids. V lost 0 bases and J lost 1, with 3 bases in between. Germline lookup yields CDR1 SGHTA and CDR2 FQGNSA. CDR3 bases: TGTGCCAGCAGCTTAGCCCCGAACACTGAAGCTTTCTTT. This sequence encodes CASSLAPNTEAFF.

The chain joins TRBV28 to TRBJ1-6, with 9 bases matching TRBD1. The CDR3 covers 14 residues. Germline CDR1 and CDR2: MDHEN and SYDVKM. Unmatched junction bases numbered 6, after V lost 6 bases and J lost 9 bases. The CDR3 nucleotides read TGTGCCAGCAGAACCACAGGGGGCTTTTCACCCCTCCACTTT. This sequence encodes CASRTTGGFSPLHF.

The V gene is TRBV9, the J gene TRBJ2-1; TRBD2 agrees at 7 bases. Germline V CDR1 and CDR2: SGDLS, YYNGEE. The trim removed 3 bases at V and 4 bases at J, leaving 10 bases unmatched. The CDR3 runs to 16 residues. The CDR3 here is CASSALASGFYNEQFF. DNA for the CDR3: TGTGCCAGCAGCGCCCTGGCTAGCGGATTTTACAATGAGCAGTTCTTC.

The chain joins TRBV23-1 to TRBJ1-1, with 8 bases lining up with TRBD1. TRBV23-1 is placed among ORFs of uncertain function. The CDR3 totals 18 residues. V gave up 0 bases and J gave up 9 bases; unmatched junction bases: 18. The CDR3 reads CASSQSPPNRTGSIKAFF. As DNA, the CDR3 is TGCGCCAGCAGTCAATCCCCCCCCAACCGGACAGGGAGTATAAAAGCTTTCTTT.

V and J are TRBV5-1 and TRBJ2-7, with D possibly TRBD1 on 5 matching bases. In germline, CDR1 is SGHRS, CDR2 YFSETQ. The V end was cut by 4 bases, the J end by 3 bases, with 17 bases between. The CDR3 length is 15 residues. This CDR3 reads CASSPVGRPLYEQYF. CDR3 nucleotides: TGCGCCAGCAGCCCCGTGGGGCGGCCCCTCTACGAGCAGTACTTC.

In its sample, this clone was seen a few times. V is TRBV20-1 and J is TRBJ2-7, with D uncertain. The CDR3 has 10 residues. V was shortened by 0 bases and J by 9 bases, with 6 bases between the two germline ends. Germline V gene lookup returns CDR1 DFQATT and CDR2 SNEGSKA (reference sequence). The CDR3 DNA follows: TGCAGTGCTAGAGATCGGTGGCAGTACTTC. Encoded protein: CSARDRWQYF.

The gene calls are TRBV6-1 and TRBJ1-1, with a weak D call TRBD1 (6 bases). The germline V and J ends were trimmed by 8 bases and 10 bases, with 17 bases remaining between them. Per the germline V gene, CDR1 is MNHNS and CDR2 is SASEGT. The length of the CDR3 is 12 residues. The CDR3 region is CASEGNRAIAFF. The CDR3 bases are TGTGCCAGCGAAGGCAACAGGGCCATAGCTTTCTTT.

The chain employs TRBV5-4 and TRBJ1-1; possibly TRBD1 for D (6 bases). Looked up from germline, CDR1 is SGHNT and CDR2 is YYREEE (reference sequence). CDR3 size: 13 residues. Trimming took 4 bases from V and 0 from J, leaving 7 bases between them. CDR3 in DNA: TGTGCCAGCAGCAGACAGGTGAACACTGAAGCTTTCTTT. This codes for CASSRQVNTEAFF. Based on the CDR3 plus reference TRBV5-4 and TRBJ1-1, the full variable domain is ETGVTQSPTHLIKTRGQQVTLRCSSQSGHNTVSWYQQALGQGPQFIFQYYREEENGRGNFPPRFSGLQFPNYSSELNVNALELDDSALYLCASSRQVNTEAFFGQGTRLTVV.

This clone turned up a few times. Its ends do not fully match the called genes, so a read error is possible. The V gene is TRBV10-2, the J gene TRBJ2-1; D ambiguous. CDR3 length: 13 amino acids. CDR1 WSHSY and CDR2 SAAADI come from the germline V gene. The CDR3, as DNA: TGCGCCAGCACTGAGACTGCTTACAATGAGCAGTTCTTC. Protein sequence: CASTETAYNEQFF.

V and J are TRBV7-2 and TRBJ1-5, with unresolved D. Between the trimmed V and J ends, which lost 4 bases and 1 base, there was a span of 11 bases. The CDR3 runs 15 residues. Germline V gene data show CDR1 as SGHTA and CDR2 as FQGNSA. CDR3 in amino acids: CASSWKGGSNQPQHF. CDR3 nucleotide sequence: TGTGCCAGCAGCTGGAAAGGTGGGAGCAATCAGCCCCAGCATTTT. Full variable domain (missing parts from reference TRBV7-2 and TRBJ1-5): GAGVSQSPSNKVTEKGKDVELRCDPISGHTALYWYRQSLGQGLEFLIYFQGNSAPDKSGLPSDRFSAERTGGSVSTLTIQRTQQEDSAVYLCASSWKGGSNQPQHFGDGTRLSIL.

This chain joins TRBV7-6 and TRBJ2-1; D might be TRBD1 (5 bases). V was pared by 6 bases and J by 0 bases, with 18 bases between. The CDR3 runs 17 residues. The germline V gene encodes CDR1 SGHVS and CDR2 FNYEAQ. The CDR3 spells CASSLRGTHSSYNEQFF. For the CDR3, the DNA is TGTGCCAGCAGTCTAAGGGGAACGCACTCCTCCTACAATGAGCAGTTCTTC.

CDR3 protein: CASSLIGQNEQYF. The CDR3 DNA sequence: TGTGCCAGCAGCTTAATAGGGCAAAACGAGCAGTACTTC. The chain carries TRBV11-2 and TRBJ2-7; the D is unclear. V lost 2 bases, J lost 5 bases, and 10 bases lay in between. This CDR3 contains 13 residues. Germline lookup yields CDR1 SGHAT and CDR2 FQNNGV.

J is TRBJ1-1 and V is TRBV6-5; tentative D call: TRBD1 (5 bases). The V gene's germline CDR1 is MNHEY and CDR2 SVGAGI. This CDR3 has 15 residues. V lost 6 bases, J lost 1 base, and 15 bases lay in between. The DNA of the CDR3 is TGTGCCAGCAGGCCAAGCCCCGGGGCGAACACTGAAGCTTTCTTT. This sequence encodes CASRPSPGANTEAFF.

V usage is TRBV5-1 and J usage is TRBJ1-1; 8 nucleotides align to TRBD1. Germline trimming cut 4 bases from V and 0 bases from J; bases unmatched to any gene: 5. Germline V CDR1 and CDR2: SGHRS, YFSETQ. The CDR3 consists of 15 residues. The CDR3 DNA follows: TGCGCCAGCAGCGCCCGGGACAGGTTGAACACTGAAGCTTTCTTT. This codes for CASSARDRLNTEAFF.

This clone was counted only a few times. The chain couples TRBV15 to TRBJ1-2; the match to TRBD1 covers 8 bases. The CDR3 extends over 15 amino acids. With 0 bases clipped from V and 8 bases from J, the junction kept 8 bases outside the gene matches. Germline V CDR1 and CDR2: LNHNV, YYDKDF (reference sequence). CDR3 in DNA: TGTGCCACCAGCAGAGATCGATCAGGGGGCTACGGCTACACCTTC. Amino acids: CATSRDRSGGYGYTF.

The chain uses TRBV6-6 and TRBJ2-7, with 9 bases matching TRBD1. This CDR3 is built from 14 residues. The germline V gene encodes CDR1 MNHNY and CDR2 SVGAGI (reference sequence). Trimming removed 7 bases from V and 0 bases from J; junction bases left unmatched: 4. Here the CDR3 DNA reads TGTGCCAGCAATCTACAGGGGGCCTCCTACGAGCAGTACTTC. Its protein product is CASNLQGASYEQYF.

This chain links TRBV5-4 with TRBJ1-1, with 9 bases lining up with TRBD1. Germline CDR1 reads SGHNT; CDR2 reads YYREEE (reference sequence). The junction had 6 bases not matched to a gene; V was cut back by 1 base and J by 8 bases. The CDR3 sequence is 14 residues long. CDR3 residues: CASSLWGTGNEAFF. CDR3 coding DNA: TGTGCCAGCAGCTTGTGGGGGACAGGGAACGAAGCTTTCTTT. Complete variable domain (other parts from reference TRBV5-4 and TRBJ1-1): ETGVTQSPTHLIKTRGQQVTLRCSSQSGHNTVSWYQQALGQGPQFIFQYYREEENGRGNFPPRFSGLQFPNYSSELNVNALELDDSALYLCASSLWGTGNEAFFGQGTRLTVV.

This chain uses TRBV4-3 with TRBJ1-6, with TRBD1 matching over 9 bases. In germline, CDR1 is LGHNA, CDR2 YSLEER. V lost 3 bases, J lost 9 bases, and 6 bases stayed unmatched. The CDR3 consists of 15 residues. CDR3 sequence (DNA): TGCGCCAGCAGCCAGGACCCGGGACAGGGTTCACCCCTCCACTTT. Residues: CASSQDPGQGSPLHF.

V usage is TRBV6-5 and J usage is TRBJ2-1; TRBD1 or TRBD2 may be the D gene (5 bases each). Germline V lookup: CDR1 MNHEY, CDR2 SVGAGI. CDR3 length: 14 amino acids. V lost 2 bases and J 5 bases, leaving 10 bases between the germline ends. CDR3 amino acids: CASSYPGRDNEQFF. The CDR3 DNA reads as TGTGCCAGCAGTTACCCGGGACGGGACAATGAGCAGTTCTTC.

This clone was detected only a few times. The J gene is TRBJ1-1, the V gene TRBV18; 12 bases fit TRBD1. V shed 6 bases and J 0 bases; nucleotides not matched to a gene: 5. This CDR3 spans 16 amino acids. Germline V lookup: CDR1 KGHSH, CDR2 LQKENI. The CDR3 loop reads CASSPGQGAMNTEAFF. The CDR3 bases are TGTGCCAGCTCTCCGGGACAGGGGGCAATGAACACTGAAGCTTTCTTT. Full variable domain (outside the CDR3, taken from reference TRBV18 and TRBJ1-1): NAGVMQNPRHLVRRRGQEARLRCSPMKGHSHVYWYRQLPEEGLKFMVYLQKENIIDESGMPKERFSAEFPKEGPSILRIQQVVRGDSAAYFCASSPGQGAMNTEAFFGQGTRLTVV.